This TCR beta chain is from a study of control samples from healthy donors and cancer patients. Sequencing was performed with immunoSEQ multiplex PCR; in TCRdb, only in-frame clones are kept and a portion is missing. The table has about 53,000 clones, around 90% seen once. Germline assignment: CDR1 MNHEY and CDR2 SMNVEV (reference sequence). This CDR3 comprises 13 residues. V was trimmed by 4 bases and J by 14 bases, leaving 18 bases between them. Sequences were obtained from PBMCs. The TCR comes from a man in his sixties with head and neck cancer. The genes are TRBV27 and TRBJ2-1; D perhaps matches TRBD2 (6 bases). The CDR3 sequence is CASSSRPDRREFF. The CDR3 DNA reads TGTGCCAGCAGTTCCCGTCCCGACCGGAGGGAGTTCTTC.